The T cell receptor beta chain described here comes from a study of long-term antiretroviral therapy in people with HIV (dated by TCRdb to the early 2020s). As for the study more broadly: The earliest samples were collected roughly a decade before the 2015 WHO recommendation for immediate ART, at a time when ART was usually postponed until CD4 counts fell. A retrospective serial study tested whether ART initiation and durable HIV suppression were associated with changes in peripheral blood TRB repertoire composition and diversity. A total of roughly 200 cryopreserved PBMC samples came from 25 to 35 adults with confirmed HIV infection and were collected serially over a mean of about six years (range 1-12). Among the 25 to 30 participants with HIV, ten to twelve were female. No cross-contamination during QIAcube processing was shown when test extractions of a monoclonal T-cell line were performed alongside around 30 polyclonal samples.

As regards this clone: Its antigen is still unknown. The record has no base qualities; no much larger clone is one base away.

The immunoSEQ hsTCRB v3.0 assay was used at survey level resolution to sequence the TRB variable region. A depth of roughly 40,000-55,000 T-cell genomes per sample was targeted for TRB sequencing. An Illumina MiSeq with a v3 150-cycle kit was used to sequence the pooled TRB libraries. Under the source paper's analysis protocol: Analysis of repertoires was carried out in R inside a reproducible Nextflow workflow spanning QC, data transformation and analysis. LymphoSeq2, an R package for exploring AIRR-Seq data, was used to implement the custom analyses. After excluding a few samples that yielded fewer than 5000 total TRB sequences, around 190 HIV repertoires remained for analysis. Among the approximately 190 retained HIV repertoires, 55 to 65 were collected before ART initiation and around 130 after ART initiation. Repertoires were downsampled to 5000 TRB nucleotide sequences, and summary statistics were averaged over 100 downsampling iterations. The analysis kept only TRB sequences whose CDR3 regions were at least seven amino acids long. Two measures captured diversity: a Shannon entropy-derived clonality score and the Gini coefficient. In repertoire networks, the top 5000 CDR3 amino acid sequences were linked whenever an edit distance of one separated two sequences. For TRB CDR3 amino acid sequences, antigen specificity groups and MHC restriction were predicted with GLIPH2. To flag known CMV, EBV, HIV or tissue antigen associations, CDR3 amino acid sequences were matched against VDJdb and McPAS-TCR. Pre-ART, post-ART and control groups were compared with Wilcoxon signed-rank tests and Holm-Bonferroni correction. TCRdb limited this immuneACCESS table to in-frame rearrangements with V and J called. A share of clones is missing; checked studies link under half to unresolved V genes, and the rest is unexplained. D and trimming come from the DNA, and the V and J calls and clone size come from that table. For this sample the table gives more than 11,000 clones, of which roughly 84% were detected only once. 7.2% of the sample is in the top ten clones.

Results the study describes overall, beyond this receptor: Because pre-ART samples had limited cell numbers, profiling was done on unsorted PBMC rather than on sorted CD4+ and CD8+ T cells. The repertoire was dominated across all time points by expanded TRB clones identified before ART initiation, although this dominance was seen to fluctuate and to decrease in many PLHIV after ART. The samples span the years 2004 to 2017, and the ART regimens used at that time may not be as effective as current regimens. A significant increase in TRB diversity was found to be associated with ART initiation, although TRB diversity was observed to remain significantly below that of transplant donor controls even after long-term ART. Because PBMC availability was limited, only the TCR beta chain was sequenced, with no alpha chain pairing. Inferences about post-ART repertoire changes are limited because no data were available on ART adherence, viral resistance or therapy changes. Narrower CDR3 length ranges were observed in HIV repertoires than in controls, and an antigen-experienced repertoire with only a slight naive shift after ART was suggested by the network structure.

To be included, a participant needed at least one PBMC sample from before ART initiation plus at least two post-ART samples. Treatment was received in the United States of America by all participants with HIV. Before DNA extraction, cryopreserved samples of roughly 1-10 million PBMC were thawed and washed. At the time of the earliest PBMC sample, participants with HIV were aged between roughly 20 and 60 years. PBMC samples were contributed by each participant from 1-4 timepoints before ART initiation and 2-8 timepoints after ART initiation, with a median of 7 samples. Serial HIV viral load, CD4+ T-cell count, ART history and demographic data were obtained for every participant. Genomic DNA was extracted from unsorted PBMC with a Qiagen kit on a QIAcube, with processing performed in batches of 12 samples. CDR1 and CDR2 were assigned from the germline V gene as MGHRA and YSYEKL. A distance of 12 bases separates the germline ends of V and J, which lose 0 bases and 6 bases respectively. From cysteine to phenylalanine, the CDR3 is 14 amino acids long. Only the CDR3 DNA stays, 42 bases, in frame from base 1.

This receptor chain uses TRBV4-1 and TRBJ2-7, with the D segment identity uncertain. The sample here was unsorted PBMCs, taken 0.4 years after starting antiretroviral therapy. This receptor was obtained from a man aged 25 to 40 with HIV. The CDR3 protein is CASSQERLAGEQYF. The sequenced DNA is TGCGCCAGCAGCCAAGAGAGGTTAGCAGGCGAGCAGTACTTC.